In this sample, the clone carrying this T cell receptor beta chain turned up many times. Its target is unknown. With the read ending 3 residues before the CDR3 end, the germline J gene is used to fill in that end. This record belongs to a study of T cell clonality in common variable immunodeficiency. Whole-study findings and limits: Fewer TCRbeta clones were shared among CVID subjects than controls.

Most patients and controls had Caucasian heritage. Sequencing input was equivalent genomic DNA from CVID and controls. Only in-frame clones appear in the TCRdb table, and some are missing; sequencing was by immunoSEQ multiplex PCR. The table lists approximately 44,000 clones, with no singletons. Germline trimming cut 3 bases from V and 6 bases from J; bases unmatched to any gene: 16. This CDR3 has 16 residues. The V gene's germline CDR1 is GTSNPN and CDR2 SVGIG (reference sequence). The sample taken for sequencing was peripheral blood mononuclear cells. The clonotype comes from a person between 18 and 75 years old in good health. The chain joins TRBV30 to TRBJ2-7, with 8 bases aligning to TRBD2. The CDR3 bases that were read are TGTGCCTGGAGCGAGGAACTTAGCGGGAAGCTGGGCGAG. It encodes CAWSEELSGKLGE. The entire CDR3 sequence reads CAWSEELSGKLGEQYF.